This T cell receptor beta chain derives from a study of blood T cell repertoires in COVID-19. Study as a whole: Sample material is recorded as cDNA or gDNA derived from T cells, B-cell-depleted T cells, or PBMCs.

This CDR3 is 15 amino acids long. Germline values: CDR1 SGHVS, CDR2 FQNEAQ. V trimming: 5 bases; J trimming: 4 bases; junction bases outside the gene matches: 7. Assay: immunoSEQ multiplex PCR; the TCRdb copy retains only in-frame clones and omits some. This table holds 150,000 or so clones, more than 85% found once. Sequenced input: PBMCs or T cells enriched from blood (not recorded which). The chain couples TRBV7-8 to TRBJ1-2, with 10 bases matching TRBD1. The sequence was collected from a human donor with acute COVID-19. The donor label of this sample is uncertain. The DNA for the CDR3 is TGTGCCAGCAGCCTCCAACGGGACAGGGGCTATGGCTACACCTTC. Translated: CASSLQRDRGYGYTF.